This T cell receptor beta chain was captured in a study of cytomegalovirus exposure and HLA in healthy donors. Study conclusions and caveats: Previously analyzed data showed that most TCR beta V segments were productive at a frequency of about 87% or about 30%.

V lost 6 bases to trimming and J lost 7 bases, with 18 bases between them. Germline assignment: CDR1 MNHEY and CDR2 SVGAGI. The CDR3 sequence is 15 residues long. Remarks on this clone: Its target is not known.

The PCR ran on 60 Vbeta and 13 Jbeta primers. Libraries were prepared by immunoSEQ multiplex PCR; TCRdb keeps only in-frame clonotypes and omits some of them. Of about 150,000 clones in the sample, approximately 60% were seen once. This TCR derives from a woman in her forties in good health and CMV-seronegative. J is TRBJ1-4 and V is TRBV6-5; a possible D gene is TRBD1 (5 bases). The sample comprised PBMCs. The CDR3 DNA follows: TGTGCCAGCAGCCGGTGGGACCGGGGAGGTGAAAAACTGTTTTTT. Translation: CASSRWDRGGEKLFF.